This TCR beta chain was sequenced during a study of T cell responses to AZD1222 COVID-19 vaccine. Study results and limitations: There were vaccine-associated CD4 TCRs across spike, dominant at 160-218 and 743-854. Repertoire samples came only from after the peak T cell response. Seropositive status at baseline applied to only 5 to 7 AZD1222 recipients.

Repertoires were generated with immunoSEQ multiplex PCR, while TCRdb's copy carries only in-frame clones and drops some. Of some 93,000 clones in the sample, approximately 90% are singletons; the top ten hold roughly an eighth. The germline V gene has CDR1 KGHSH and CDR2 LQKENI. CDR3 size: 18 residues. Trimming took 1 base from V and 1 from J, leaving 17 bases between them. About this clone: Antigen: not known.

This rearrangement joins TRBV18 to TRBJ2-1, with D possibly matching TRBD2 (5 bases). The sequencing used peripheral blood, collected 28 days after the second AZD1222 dose. The receptor's source is an adult who received the AZD1222 COVID-19 vaccine. In DNA form, the CDR3 reads TGTGCCAGCTCACCACAATCCCTAGCCACGATGTCCTACAATGAGCAGTTCTTC. Its translation: CASSPQSLATMSYNEQFF.